The 10 T cell receptor beta chains reported below all come from one sample, sequenced in a study of blood T cell repertoires in COVID-19. Sequencing was performed with immunoSEQ multiplex PCR; in TCRdb, only in-frame clones are kept and a portion is missing. The sample shows 210,000 or so clones, roughly 85% of them seen only once. Sequenced: peripheral blood. The source is a man aged 45 to 65 with COVID-19, enrolled during active disease.

The genes are TRBV29-1 and TRBJ2-5; 7 bases map to TRBD2. From germline, CDR1 is SQVTM and CDR2 ANQGSEA. This CDR3 has 14 amino acids. The V gene end was trimmed by 1 base and the J gene end by 0 bases; junction bases not matched to a gene: 2. CDR3 residues: CSVEGLADQETQYF. The DNA of the CDR3 is TGCAGCGTTGAAGGACTAGCAGACCAAGAGACCCAGTACTTC.

CDR3 amino acids: CASRTGGYQETQYF. The CDR3 DNA follows: TGTGCCAGCAGAACGGGAGGGTACCAAGAGACCCAGTACTTC. The chain links TRBV6-6 to TRBJ2-5; TRBD2 matches at 8 bases. V lost 6 bases to trimming and J lost 0 bases; unmatched junction nucleotides: 3. The CDR3 is 14 amino acids. CDR1 MNHNY and CDR2 SVGAGI come from the germline V gene (reference sequence).

The genes are TRBV28 and TRBJ2-7, with 7 bases fitting TRBD1. CDR1 and CDR2 from the germline V gene are MDHEN and SYDVKM. V shed 6 bases and J 4 bases; nucleotides not matched to a gene: 3. The CDR3 spans 12 residues. In nucleotides, the CDR3 is TGTGCCAGCAGGACGACAGGGTACGAGCAGTACTTC. Its translation is CASRTTGYEQYF.

This CDR3 is CASSLSRQWPGDNIQYF. In nucleotides, the CDR3 is TGTGCCAGCAGCTTATCCCGACAGTGGCCGGGGGACAACATTCAGTACTTC. The chain has TRBV11-2 and TRBJ2-4; possible D gene TRBD2, 6 bases. Trimming shortened V by 2 bases and J by 7 bases, and 21 bases separated the two germline ends. This CDR3 has 17 amino acids. CDR1 is SGHAT and CDR2 is FQNNGV in the germline V gene.

This chain joins TRBV6-5 and TRBJ2-1, with 8 bases fitting TRBD2. CDR1 and CDR2 from the germline V gene are MNHEY and SVGAGI. The CDR3 has 16 residues. V trimming: 3 bases; J trimming: 3 bases; junction bases outside the gene matches: 7. The CDR3, as DNA: TGTGCCAGCAGTTATTATCTAGCGGGCGGCTACAATGAGCAGTTCTTC. This codes for CASSYYLAGGYNEQFF.

V is TRBV20-1 and J is TRBJ2-1; D is unresolved. Germline CDR1 DFQATT, CDR2 SNEGSKA (reference sequence). Trimming removed 4 bases from V and 6 bases from J, with 4 bases in between. This CDR3 has 10 amino acids. CDR3 region: CSAKLNEQFF. The CDR3, as DNA: TGCAGTGCTAAACTCAATGAGCAGTTCTTC.

This clone occurred a few times. This chain links TRBV4-3 with TRBJ2-7, with 10 bases that match TRBD2. The CDR3 contains 17 residues. The V gene end was trimmed by 1 base and the J gene end by 0 bases; junction bases not matched to a gene: 6. Germline CDR1 and CDR2: LGHNA and YSLEER. The CDR3 bases are TGCGCCAGCAGCCAAGCCCTGTCTAGCGGGGGCTCCTACGAGCAGTACTTC. Its translation is CASSQALSSGGSYEQYF.

The chain employs TRBV6-5 and TRBJ1-1; no reliable D call. Looked up from germline, CDR1 is MNHEY and CDR2 is SVGAGI. CDR3 length: 14 residues. The V end was cut by 2 bases, the J end by 0 bases, with 7 bases between. The CDR3 spells CASSYGQMNTEAFF. The CDR3 nucleotides are TGTGCCAGCAGTTACGGGCAGATGAACACTGAAGCTTTCTTT.

The chain combines TRBV4-1 with TRBJ2-5; 13 positions agree with TRBD2. Trimming took 1 base from V and 4 from J; bases not matched to a gene: 3. This CDR3 region has 16 residues. Germline values: CDR1 MGHRA, CDR2 YSYEKL. CDR3 sequence (DNA): TGCGCCAGCAGCCAAGGCCGGACTAGCGGGGGAGAGACCCAGTACTTC. This gives the protein CASSQGRTSGGETQYF.

CDR3 in DNA: TGTGCCAGCAGCTTGTCAACAGGTTACAACACTGAAGCTTTCTTT. This codes for CASSLSTGYNTEAFF. This chain connects TRBV7-9 to TRBJ1-1; possible D gene TRBD1, 5 bases. The CDR3 runs 15 residues. Germline CDR1 SEHNR, CDR2 FQNEAQ (reference sequence). With 3 bases removed from V and 2 bases from J, the gap between germline ends came to 13 bases.